This T cell receptor (beta chain) was profiled in a study of blood T cell repertoires in COVID-19. In germline, CDR1 is SEHNR, CDR2 FQNEAQ (reference sequence). This CDR3 has 14 residues. The ends were cut back, 8 bases at V and 5 bases at J, with 13 bases in the middle. Data came from immunoSEQ multiplex PCR; TCRdb stores just in-frame clones and leaves some out. This repertoire shows under 350,000 clones, 86% found once; its top ten account for about 4.6%. The sequence was collected from a young man who had recovered from COVID-19. The chain links TRBV7-9 to TRBJ1-6; a possible D gene is TRBD1 (6 bases). Input material: PBMCs or T cells enriched from blood (not recorded which). The CDR3 DNA follows: TGTGCCAGCCGGCGGCCAGGGGATAATTCACCCCTCCACTTT. Translated: CASRRPGDNSPLHF.